A few counts support the clone carrying this T cell receptor beta chain. Using immunoSEQ multiplex PCR, the repertoire was profiled, and TCRdb retains in-frame clones only, with some absent. The top ten hold about 17% of the sample, which has about 180,000 clones, roughly 85% seen once. These data are taken from a study of cytomegalovirus exposure and HLA in healthy donors. The CDR3 covers 12 residues. The V and J ends lost 5 bases and 9 bases respectively, with 14 bases between them. Germline V gene lookup returns CDR1 SGHTA and CDR2 FQGNSA. Sequences were obtained from PBMCs. The clonotype was recovered from a man aged 18-30 years in good health and CMV-seropositive. The gene calls are TRBV7-2 and TRBJ2-7; D possibly corresponds to TRBD2 (5 bases). The CDR3 nucleotides read TGTGCCAGCAGCAATACTACGAGGGCGCAGTACTTC. Its translation is CASSNTTRAQYF.